What follows is one T cell receptor beta chain and its context. Its specificity is not known. In triplicate, each CD8+ T cell subset was sorted at under 350,000 cells per replicate. TRB cDNA libraries were made by UMI-labeled 5' RACE. TCRdb reanalyzed the 5' RACE reads, giving one entry per CDR3 protein sequence and no DNA. The sample holds tens of thousands of distinct CDR3 sequences. The CDR3 spans 15 residues. Germline assignment: CDR1 ENHRY and CDR2 SYGVKD. These data are taken from a study of CXCR3-negative and CXCR3-positive naive CD8 T cells. Overall study findings and caveats: Similar TRBV-TRBJ usage was seen in naive cells (both CXCR3-negative and CXCR3-positive), but memory cells differed.

The TCR comes from a human donor in good health. Some clones in this sample may be carry-over from other donors' samples. This chain connects TRBV10-3 to TRBJ1-1; checking the TCRdb D call of TRBD1 is not possible without DNA. The sample comprised memory CD8+ T cells from blood. The CDR3 sequence is CAINELGQGAGEAFF.